The 23 T cell receptor beta chains below come from one sample, sequenced in a study of cytomegalovirus exposure and HLA in healthy donors. Assay used: immunoSEQ multiplex PCR; TCRdb lists only in-frame clones, some missing. The sample gives fewer than 200,000 clones, 89% of which show up once; 4% to 5% is in the top ten. The sequenced material came from PBMCs. The receptors stem from a man between 18 and 29 years old in good health and CMV-seropositive.

V is TRBV7-9 and J is TRBJ1-1; TRBD1 might be the D (6 bases). The CDR3 is made up of 15 amino acids. In germline, CDR1 is SEHNR, CDR2 FQNEAQ (reference sequence). V was pared by 5 bases and J by 0 bases, with 13 bases between. The CDR3 region is CASSPQGRMNTEAFF. The CDR3 DNA follows: TGTGCCAGCAGCCCACAGGGACGGATGAACACTGAAGCTTTCTTT.

The rearrangement joins TRBV6-1 to TRBJ2-5; 8 bases match TRBD1. J lost 2 bases, V lost 4 bases, and 0 bases had no gene match. From germline, CDR1 is MNHNS and CDR2 SASEGT. The CDR3 has 13 amino acids. In DNA form, the CDR3 reads TGTGCCAGCAGTGGGACAGGGCAAGAGACCCAGTACTTC. Protein sequence: CASSGTGQETQYF.

The chain carries TRBV5-1 and TRBJ1-4; D is possibly TRBD1 (6 bases). Germline lookup yields CDR1 SGHRS and CDR2 YFSETQ. The ends were cut back, 0 bases at V and 4 bases at J, with 13 bases in the middle. CDR3 length equals 16 residues. The CDR3 region has the DNA TGCGCCAGCAGCTTGGGGGGGCGCGTTGGTAATGAAAAACTGTTTTTT. Residues: CASSLGGRVGNEKLFF.

V gene TRBV18 combines with J gene TRBJ2-7, with 7 bases lining up with TRBD1. The germline V gene encodes CDR1 KGHSH and CDR2 LQKENI. The CDR3 contains 14 residues. After removal of 1 base from V and 5 bases from J, the junction contained 5 bases not matched to a gene. The CDR3 loop reads CASSPQLGGNEQYF. The CDR3 DNA sequence: TGTGCCAGCTCACCACAGTTAGGGGGCAACGAGCAGTACTTC.

The chain employs TRBV28 and TRBJ1-5; 10 nucleotides agree with TRBD1. Germline CDR1 reads MDHEN; CDR2 reads SYDVKM. The CDR3 has 15 amino acids. Trimming removed 5 bases from V and 6 bases from J; junction bases left unmatched: 7. CDR3: CASSPTTGGGQPQHF. CDR3 bases: TGTGCCAGCAGTCCCACGACAGGGGGCGGTCAGCCCCAGCATTTT.

This chain uses TRBV6-4 with TRBJ2-2, with D unclear. The V gene lost 2 bases and the J gene lost 5 bases, with 3 bases spanning the gap. This CDR3 comprises 12 residues. Germline CDR1 reads MRHNA; CDR2 reads SNTAGT. CDR3 bases: TGTGCCAGCAGTGACGAGACCGGGGAGCTGTTTTTT. The encoded protein is CASSDETGELFF.

This chain uses TRBV6-6 with TRBJ1-1; D may be TRBD1 (5 bases). Between the trimmed V and J ends, which lost 7 bases and 4 bases, there was a span of 19 bases. This CDR3 is 15 amino acids long. Germline V gene lookup returns CDR1 MNHNY and CDR2 SVGAGI (reference sequence). The CDR3, as DNA: TGTGCCAGCACCTACGGGCAGGGATATACCACTGAAGCTTTCTTT. Its translation: CASTYGQGYTTEAFF.

V usage is TRBV7-9 and J usage is TRBJ1-3; D is unclear. The CDR3 runs to 15 residues. The germline V gene has CDR1 SEHNR and CDR2 FQNEAQ (reference sequence). The germline V and J ends were trimmed by 4 bases and 4 bases, with 14 bases remaining between them. CDR3 protein: CASSSTVNSGNTIYF. The CDR3 coding sequence is TGTGCCAGCAGCTCCACAGTTAACTCAGGAAACACCATATATTTT.

The rearrangement links TRBV19 to TRBJ1-2, with D maybe TRBD1 (6 bases). Germline lookup yields CDR1 LNHDA and CDR2 SQIVND (reference sequence). This CDR3 is 16 amino acids long. Between the trimmed V and J ends, which lost 3 bases and 3 bases, there was a span of 17 bases. CDR3 in amino acids: CASSMGGAGGYYGYTF. The CDR3 coding sequence is TGTGCCAGTAGTATGGGGGGGGCAGGTGGATACTATGGCTACACCTTC. Based on the CDR3 plus reference TRBV19 and TRBJ1-2, the full variable domain is DGGITQSPKYLFRKEGQNVTLSCEQNLNHDAMYWYRQDPGQGLRLIYYSQIVNDFQKGDIAEGYSVSREKKESFPLTVTSAQKNPTAFYLCASSMGGAGGYYGYTFGSGTRLTVV.

The chain joins TRBV19 to TRBJ2-1; TRBD1 matches at 7 bases. V dropped 3 bases and J dropped 6; count of bases not matched to a gene: 8. Germline V gene lookup returns CDR1 LNHDA and CDR2 SQIVND (reference sequence). This CDR3 is 15 amino acids long. The CDR3 is CASSIPGTAGNEQFF. CDR3 in DNA: TGTGCCAGTAGTATTCCTGGGACAGCAGGCAATGAGCAGTTCTTC.

This clone was observed a handful of times. V is TRBV6-4 and J is TRBJ2-7; 7 bases line up with TRBD1. The CDR3 has 13 amino acids. V lost 5 bases and J lost 5; bases outside the gene matches: 6. Germline CDR1 reads MRHNA; CDR2 reads SNTAGT. DNA of the CDR3: TGTGCCAGCAGTCAGACAGGGTCCCACGAGCAGTACTTC. It translates to CASSQTGSHEQYF.

This chain uses TRBV9 with TRBJ2-3; 7 nucleotides line up with TRBD2. Unmatched junction bases numbered 9, after V lost 4 bases and J lost 1 base. The CDR3 contains 16 residues. Germline V gives CDR1 SGDLS, CDR2 YYNGEE. The CDR3 region is CASSPGLVVGTDTQYF. CDR3 nucleotides: TGTGCCAGCAGCCCAGGACTAGTCGTAGGCACAGATACGCAGTATTTT.

CDR3 in amino acids: CATSRDVSGNEQFF. As DNA, the CDR3 is TGTGCCACCAGCAGAGATGTGTCCGGTAATGAGCAGTTCTTC. The chain recombines TRBV15 with TRBJ2-1; the D is unclear. V lost 0 bases and J 7 bases, leaving 10 bases between the germline ends. There are 14 residues in the CDR3. CDR1 and CDR2 from the germline V gene are LNHNV and YYDKDF (reference sequence).

The rearrangement links TRBV18 to TRBJ2-7, with D maybe TRBD2 (6 bases). The CDR3 spans 15 residues. V was pared by 8 bases and J by 1 base, with 18 bases between. The V gene's germline CDR1 is KGHSH and CDR2 LQKENI. The CDR3 nucleotides are TGTGCCAGCACCGTTGAGGGACTCCCATCCTACGAGCAGTACTTC. Translating gives CASTVEGLPSYEQYF.

The V call is TRBV5-1, the J call TRBJ1-1, with D perhaps TRBD1 (5 bases). CDR1 SGHRS and CDR2 YFSETQ come from the germline V gene. The CDR3 loop spans 15 amino acids. V lost 4 bases and J 0 bases, leaving 13 bases between the germline ends. The CDR3 DNA is TGCGCCAGCAGCCTCGCGGACAATCTGAACACTGAAGCTTTCTTT. Its translation is CASSLADNLNTEAFF.

The chain carries TRBV7-9 and TRBJ1-1, with D hard to call. In germline, CDR1 is SEHNR, CDR2 FQNEAQ (reference sequence). The V and J ends lost 1 base and 8 bases respectively, with 14 bases between them. This CDR3 has 14 amino acids. In DNA, the CDR3 is TGTGCCAGCAGCTTAGAGCAGACAAGCCTAGAAGCTTTCTTT. It yields the protein CASSLEQTSLEAFF. The full variable domain, rest sourced from reference TRBV7-9 and TRBJ1-1, is DTGVSQNPRHKITKRGQNVTFRCDPISEHNRLYWYRQTLGQGPEFLTYFQNEAQLEKSRLLSDRFSAERPKGSFSTLEIQRTEQGDSAMYLCASSLEQTSLEAFFGQGTRLTVV.

This chain links TRBV7-2 with TRBJ1-3; D may be TRBD1 (5 bases). This CDR3 spans 16 amino acids. Germline lookup yields CDR1 SGHTA and CDR2 FQGNSA. Deletions cut 5 bases from V and 0 bases from J, with 14 bases between. The CDR3 DNA follows: TGTGCCAGCAGCAGAACAGGAGCCATCTCTGGAAACACCATATATTTT. Translation gives CASSRTGAISGNTIYF.

The rearrangement links TRBV25-1 to TRBJ1-2, with 9 bases aligning to TRBD1. Per germline, CDR1 MGHDK and CDR2 SYGVNS. V trimming: 4 bases; J trimming: 2 bases; junction bases outside the gene matches: 2. This CDR3 has 14 residues. The CDR3 bases are TGTGCCAGCAGTGGACAGGGGGACAACTATGGCTACACCTTC. Protein sequence: CASSGQGDNYGYTF.

The chain recombines TRBV4-1 with TRBJ2-5; D is ambiguous. CDR3 length: 15 amino acids. Trimming shortened V by 1 base and J by 2 bases, and 11 bases separated the two germline ends. Germline V gene sequence: CDR1 MGHRA, CDR2 YSYEKL. The chain's CDR3 is CASSQVFRAQETQYF. As DNA, the CDR3 is TGCGCCAGCAGCCAAGTTTTCCGAGCTCAAGAGACCCAGTACTTC.

The V and J genes are TRBV11-3 and TRBJ2-1, with TRBD2 matching 7 bases. The CDR3 loop spans 13 amino acids. V lost 5 bases to trimming and J lost 12 bases; unmatched junction nucleotides: 10. Germline V gene sequence: CDR1 SGHNT, CDR2 YENEEA. The CDR3 sequence is CASSGPAGVMQFF. The CDR3 coding sequence is TGTGCCAGCAGCGGGCCTGCGGGAGTGATGCAGTTCTTC. The full variable domain, rest sourced from reference TRBV11-3 and TRBJ2-1, is EAGVVQSPRYKIIEKKQPVAFWCNPISGHNTLYWYLQNLGQGPELLIRYENEEAVDDSQLPKDRFSAERLKGVDSTLKIQPAELGDSAVYLCASSGPAGVMQFFGPGTRLTVL.

This rearrangement joins TRBV28 to TRBJ2-7; TRBD2 matches at 8 bases. The CDR3 contains 14 residues. Germline values: CDR1 MDHEN, CDR2 SYDVKM. Trimming took 7 bases from V and 6 from J; bases not matched to a gene: 11. The CDR3 reads CASIAGTSVLEQYF. The CDR3 DNA reads as TGTGCCAGCATCGCCGGGACTAGTGTTCTCGAGCAGTACTTC.

This chain uses TRBV28 with TRBJ2-5; 16 bases map to TRBD2. This CDR3 is built from 15 residues. V shed 8 bases, J shed 3 bases, and the junction held 3 bases outside the gene matches. In germline, CDR1 is MDHEN, CDR2 SYDVKM. The CDR3 is CASGTSGRAKETQYF. The DNA of the CDR3 is TGTGCCAGCGGGACTAGCGGGAGGGCCAAAGAGACCCAGTACTTC. Full variable domain (outside the CDR3, taken from reference TRBV28 and TRBJ2-5): DVKVTQSSRYLVKRTGEKVFLECVQDMDHENMFWYRQDPGLGLRLIYFSYDVKMKEKGDIPEGYSVSREKKERFSLILESASTNQTSMYLCASGTSGRAKETQYFGPGTRLLVL.

This clone occurred a few times. The rearrangement joins TRBV7-9 to TRBJ2-7; possible D gene TRBD1, 5 bases. Germline V gives CDR1 SEHNR, CDR2 FQNEAQ (reference sequence). The CDR3 is 13 amino acids. With 6 bases removed from V and 3 bases from J, the gap between germline ends came to 12 bases. CDR3 nucleotides: TGTGCCAGCAGTACGTGGACAAGCTACGAGCAGTACTTC. It specifies CASSTWTSYEQYF.